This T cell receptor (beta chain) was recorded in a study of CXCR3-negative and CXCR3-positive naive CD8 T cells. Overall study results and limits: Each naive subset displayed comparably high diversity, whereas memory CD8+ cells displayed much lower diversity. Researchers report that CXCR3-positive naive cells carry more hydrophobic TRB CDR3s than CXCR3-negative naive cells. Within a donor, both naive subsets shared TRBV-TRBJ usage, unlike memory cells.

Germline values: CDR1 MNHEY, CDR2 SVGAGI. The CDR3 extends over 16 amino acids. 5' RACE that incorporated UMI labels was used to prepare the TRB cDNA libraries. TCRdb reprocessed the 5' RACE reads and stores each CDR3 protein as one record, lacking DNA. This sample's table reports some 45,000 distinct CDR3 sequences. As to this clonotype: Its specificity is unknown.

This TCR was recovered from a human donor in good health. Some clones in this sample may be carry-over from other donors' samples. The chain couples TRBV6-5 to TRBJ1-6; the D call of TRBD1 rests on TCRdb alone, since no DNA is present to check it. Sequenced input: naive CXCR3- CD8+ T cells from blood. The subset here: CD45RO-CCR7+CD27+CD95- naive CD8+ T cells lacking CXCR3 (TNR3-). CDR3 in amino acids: CASRDSLGPYNSPLHF.